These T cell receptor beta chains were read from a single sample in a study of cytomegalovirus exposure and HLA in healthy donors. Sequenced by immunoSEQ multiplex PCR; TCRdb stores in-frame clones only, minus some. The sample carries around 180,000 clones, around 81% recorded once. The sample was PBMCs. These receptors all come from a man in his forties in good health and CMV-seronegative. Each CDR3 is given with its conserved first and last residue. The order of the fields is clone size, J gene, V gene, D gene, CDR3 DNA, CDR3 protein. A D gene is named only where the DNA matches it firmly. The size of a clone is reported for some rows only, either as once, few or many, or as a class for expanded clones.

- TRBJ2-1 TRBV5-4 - TGTGCCAGCAGCTTGGGAATGAGCTCCTACAATGAGCAGTTCTTC CASSLGMSSYNEQFF
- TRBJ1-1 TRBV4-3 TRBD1 TGCGCCAGCAGCCAAGTTAAGAAACAGGGGGATGAAGCTTTCTTT CASSQVKKQGDEAFF
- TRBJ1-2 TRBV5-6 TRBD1 TGTGCCAGCAGCTTACAGGGGGTCGTGTCTGGCTACACCTTC CASSLQGVVSGYTF
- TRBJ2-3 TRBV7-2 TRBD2 TGTGCCAGCAGCTTATACGGAGCGGGAGGGCCGGTAGATACGCAGTATTTT CASSLYGAGGPVDTQYF
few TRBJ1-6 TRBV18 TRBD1 TGTGCCAGCTCACTGACAGGACAGGGAACCTATTCACCCCTCCACTTT CASSLTGQGTYSPLHF
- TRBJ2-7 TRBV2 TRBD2 TGTGCCAGCAGTGTCCTAGCGGGGCTCTACGAGCAGTACTTC CASSVLAGLYEQYF
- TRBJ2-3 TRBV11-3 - TGTGCCAGCAGCTTAATGGCCCCAGATACGCAGTATTTT CASSLMAPDTQYF
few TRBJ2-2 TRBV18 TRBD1 TGTGCTCAACGGCGGGACAGGGGGACCGGGGAGCTGTTTTTT CAQRRDRGTGELFF
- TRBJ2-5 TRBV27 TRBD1 TGTGCCAGCAGTTCCTCGGACAGGGGAGAGACCCAGTACTTC CASSSSDRGETQYF
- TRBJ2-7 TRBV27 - TGTGCCAGCAGTCGCGCACAGGGTTTCGAGCAGTACTTC CASSRAQGFEQYF
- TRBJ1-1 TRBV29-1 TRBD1 TGCAGCGTGGACAAACAGGGGGTGAACACTGAAGCTTTCTTT CSVDKQGVNTEAFF
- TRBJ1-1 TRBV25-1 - TGTGCCAGCAGTGAATCCACAGGGTTGAACACTGAAGCTTTCTTT CASSESTGLNTEAFF
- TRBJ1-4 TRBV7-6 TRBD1 TGTGCCAGCAGCTACGCTCCGGGACAGGTTAATGAAAAACTGTTTTTT CASSYAPGQVNEKLFF
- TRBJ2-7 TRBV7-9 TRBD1 TGTGCCAGCAGCAACATTGGACAGGGGATTGTTGCAGAGCAGTACTTC CASSNIGQGIVAEQYF
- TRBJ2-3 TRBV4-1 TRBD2 TGCGCCAGCAGCCAAGGGTCGGGGGAGGGAGATACGCAGTATTTT CASSQGSGEGDTQYF
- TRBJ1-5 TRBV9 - TGTGCCAGCAGCCGGACACATTTATGGGATAGCAATCAGCCCCAGCATTTT CASSRTHLWDSNQPQHF
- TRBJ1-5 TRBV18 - TGTGCCAGCTCACCGCCCGGTACCTCAAATCAGCCCCAGCATTTT CASSPPGTSNQPQHF
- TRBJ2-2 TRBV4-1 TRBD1 TGCGCCAGCAGCCGGACAGGACAGGTCGGGGAGCTGTTTTTT CASSRTGQVGELFF
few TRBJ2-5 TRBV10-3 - TGTGCCACCGGGTCTATTAGGGGCGCAGAGACCCAGTACTTC CATGSIRGAETQYF
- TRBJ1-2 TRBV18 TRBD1 TGTGCCAGCTCACCTCAGGGGGCCTATGGCTACACCTTC CASSPQGAYGYTF
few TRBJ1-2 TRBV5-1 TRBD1 TGCGCCAGCAGCGTGACAGGGGGCGATAACTATGGCTACACCTTC CASSVTGGDNYGYTF
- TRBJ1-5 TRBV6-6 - TGTGCCAGCCGGGACACCGCGCAGCCCCAGCATTTT CASRDTAQPQHF
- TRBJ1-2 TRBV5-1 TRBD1 TGCGCCAGCAGCTGGGGACAGGGAGCTAACTATGGCTACACCTTC CASSWGQGANYGYTF
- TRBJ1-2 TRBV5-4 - TGTGCCAGCAGCCCGAGGTGGGGGGACGGCTACACCTTC CASSPRWGDGYTF
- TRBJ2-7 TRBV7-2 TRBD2 TGTGCCAGCAGCTTTGGACTAGCGGGCTACGAGCAGTACTTC CASSFGLAGYEQYF
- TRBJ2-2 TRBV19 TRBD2 TGTGCCAGTAGTGCACCGGGACTAGCGGTGAACACCGGGGAGCTGTTTTTT CASSAPGLAVNTGELFF
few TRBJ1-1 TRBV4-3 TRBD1 TGCGCCAGCAGCCAAGATCGTGGGGACAGGGGAGATTCAACTTTCTTT CASSQDRGDRGDSTFF
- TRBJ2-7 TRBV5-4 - TGTGCCAGCAGATACGACTGCCTCGGGTACGAGCAGTACTTC CASRYDCLGYEQYF
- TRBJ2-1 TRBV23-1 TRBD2 TGCGCCAGCCAGACTAGCGATTATGAGCAGTTCTTC CASQTSDYEQFF
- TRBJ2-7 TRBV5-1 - TGCGCCAGCAGCTGGGCAGGGGATCTCGAGCAGTACTTC CASSWAGDLEQYF
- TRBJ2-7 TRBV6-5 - TGTGCCACCTCCAGACAGGCCGCTTGGGGTTGGCAGTACTTC CATSRQAAWGWQYF
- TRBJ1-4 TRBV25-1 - TGTGCCAGCAGTGAATCGTCAGCGCCCTACGAAAAACTGTTTTTT CASSESSAPYEKLFF
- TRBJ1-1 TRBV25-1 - TGTGCCAGCAGCGAATACGGGGTCACTGAAGCTTTCTTT CASSEYGVTEAFF
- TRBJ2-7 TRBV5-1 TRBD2 TGCGCCAGCAGTAAACGCCCGGGACTAGCGGGGGCCTCCTACGAGCAGTACTTC CASSKRPGLAGASYEQYF
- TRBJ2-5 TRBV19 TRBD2 TGTGCCAGTAGTGCCCCAGCGGGGGGGGTAGGAGAGACCCAGTACTTC CASSAPAGGVGETQYF
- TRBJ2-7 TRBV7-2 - TGTGCCAGCAGCCCGGGCGCGAGGGTGGGCTGGGACGAGCAGTACTTC CASSPGARVGWDEQYF
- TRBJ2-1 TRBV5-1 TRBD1 TGCGCCAGCAGCCGAGGAACAGGGGATAGTGAGCAGTTCTTC CASSRGTGDSEQFF
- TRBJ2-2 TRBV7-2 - TGTGCCAGCAGTCCCCTACAGGGCCCCGGGGAGCTGTTTTTT CASSPLQGPGELFF
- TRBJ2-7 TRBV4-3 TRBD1 TGCGCCAGCAGCCCGGGACAGGGTGCCTACGAGCAGTACTTC CASSPGQGAYEQYF
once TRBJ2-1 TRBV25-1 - TGTGCCAGCCAAAGTCGCGAGTCCTACAATGAGCAGTTCTTC CASQSRESYNEQFF
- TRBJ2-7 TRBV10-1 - TGCGCCAGCTCGTCTGGCTCCAGCTCCTACGAGCAGTACTTC CASSSGSSSYEQYF
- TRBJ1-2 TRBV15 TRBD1 TGTGCCACCAGCAGTCCGGGACAGGGGGGGGACTATGGCTACACCTTC CATSSPGQGGDYGYTF
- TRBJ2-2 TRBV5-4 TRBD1 TGTGCCAGCAGCCCGTCCGACAGGGGGCGGGGGACCGGGGAGCTGTTTTTT CASSPSDRGRGTGELFF
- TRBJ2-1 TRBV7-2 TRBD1 TGTGCCAGCAGCTCCGCCCGGACAGGAATCTTGGGGAATGAGCAGTTCTTC CASSSARTGILGNEQFF
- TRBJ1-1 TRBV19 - TGTGCCAGTAGTAGCCCCGGAGGGCTAAACACTGAAGCTTTCTTT CASSSPGGLNTEAFF
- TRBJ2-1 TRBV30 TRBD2 TGTGCCTGGAGCGCAAGCGGGAGTCCCTACAATGAGCAGTTCTTC CAWSASGSPYNEQFF
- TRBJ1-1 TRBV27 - TGTGCCAGCAGTCCAAAGGCAGGGCTGGGGAACACTGAAGCTTTCTTT CASSPKAGLGNTEAFF
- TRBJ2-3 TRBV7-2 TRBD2 TGTGCCAGCAGTCGGACTAGCGGGGTAGATACGCAGTATTTT CASSRTSGVDTQYF
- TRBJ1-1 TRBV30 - TGTGCCTGGAGCACCTTCTCCGGGACACCGTTTGAAGCTTTCTTT CAWSTFSGTPFEAFF
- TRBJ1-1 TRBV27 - TGTGCCAGCAGTTTATATTCGGGGAACACTGAAGCTTTCTTT CASSLYSGNTEAFF